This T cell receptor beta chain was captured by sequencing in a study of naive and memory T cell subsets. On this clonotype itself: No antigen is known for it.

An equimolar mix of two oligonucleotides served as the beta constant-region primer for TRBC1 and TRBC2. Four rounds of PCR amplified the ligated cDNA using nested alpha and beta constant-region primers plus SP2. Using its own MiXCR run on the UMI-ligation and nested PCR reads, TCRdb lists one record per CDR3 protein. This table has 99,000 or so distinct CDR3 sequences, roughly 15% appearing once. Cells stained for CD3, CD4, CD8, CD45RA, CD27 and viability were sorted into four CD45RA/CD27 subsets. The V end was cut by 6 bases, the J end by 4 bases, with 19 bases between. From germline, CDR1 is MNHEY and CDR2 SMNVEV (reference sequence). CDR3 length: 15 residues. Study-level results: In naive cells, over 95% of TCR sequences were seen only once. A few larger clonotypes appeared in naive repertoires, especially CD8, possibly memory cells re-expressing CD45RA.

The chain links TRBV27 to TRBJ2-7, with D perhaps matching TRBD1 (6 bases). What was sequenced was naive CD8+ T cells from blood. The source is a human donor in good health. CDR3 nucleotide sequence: TGTGCCAGCAGCCGAGCCGCAGGGGTTGTTTACGAGCAGTACTTC. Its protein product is CASSRAAGVVYEQYF.